This T cell receptor beta chain was identified in a study of CD8 T cells in ankylosing spondylitis (TCRdb year 2017). Regarding the complete study: The study profiled T cell receptor beta repertoires in healthy donors and ankylosing spondylitis patients to find disease-linked TCR variants. The full study cohort comprised 25 ankylosing spondylitis patients and about 110 healthy donors. Peripheral blood was sampled, and synovial fluid was additionally collected from ankylosing spondylitis patients.

Beyond this particular receptor, the publication reports: Blood from ankylosing spondylitis patients appeared to be characterized by a TCR beta motif composed of under 10 highly homologous amino acid variants. According to the report, matched synovial fluid samples from ankylosing spondylitis patients were significantly enriched for the disease-linked clones. The disease-linked clones had a CD8+ phenotype and were found at relatively low frequencies in peripheral blood. Some TCR beta motif variants had previously been reported in synovial fluid and blood of reactive arthritis patients, which suggested common disease-initiation mechanisms.

In the germline V gene (reference sequence), CDR1 corresponds to SEHNR and CDR2 to FQNEAQ. V drops 2 bases and J drops 7 bases, leaving 17 bases in between. The CDR3, from cysteine to phenylalanine, totals 16 residues. Solely the CDR3 DNA is kept, with 48 bases framed from the first base. In this sample, this clonotype turned up many times. Its specific antigen is unknown. There are no base qualities to consult, and no much larger clone falls within one base. This sample was sequenced with an Illumina HiSeq 2500. Quantitative 5'-RACE with molecular barcodes was the method used to prepare the TCR beta libraries. The authors' analysis ran thus. A new computational method, built on a probabilistic model of VDJ rearrangement, was used to identify disease-linked TCR variants. The public reads were reprocessed in TCRdb via fastp at Q25 and MiXCR, keeping in-frame beta chains. Each CDR3 protein gets just one entry, which takes the most common genes and DNA from the rows behind it. The V and J calls and clone size come from TCRdb's table, not from the authors' own analysis. The sample yields around 140,000 distinct CDR3 sequences; roughly 11% were counted once. 4.1% of the sample comes from the top ten.

The clonotype comes from a female donor with ankylosing spondylitis or in good health (not recorded which). Material: blood, either unsorted or a sorted T cell fraction (not recorded which). This chain is built from TRBV7-9 and TRBJ2-2; the D gene cannot be resolved reliably. The base sequence is TGTGCCAGCAGCTTAAACGTCATCGGTTTTGGCGGGGAGCTGTTTTTT. Its product reads: CASSLNVIGFGGELFF.